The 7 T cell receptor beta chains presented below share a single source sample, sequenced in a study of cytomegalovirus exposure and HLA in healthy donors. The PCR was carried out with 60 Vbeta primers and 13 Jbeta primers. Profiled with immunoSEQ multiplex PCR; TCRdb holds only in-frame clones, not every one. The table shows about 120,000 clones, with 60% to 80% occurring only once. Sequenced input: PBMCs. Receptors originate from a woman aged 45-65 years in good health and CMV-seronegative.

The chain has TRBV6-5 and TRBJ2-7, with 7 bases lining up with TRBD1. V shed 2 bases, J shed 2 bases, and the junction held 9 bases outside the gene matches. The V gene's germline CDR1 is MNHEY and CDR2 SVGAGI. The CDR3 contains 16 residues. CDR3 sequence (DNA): TGTGCCAGCAGTTACCAGACAGGGCAGAAGACCTACGAGCAGTACTTC. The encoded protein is CASSYQTGQKTYEQYF.

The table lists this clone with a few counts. CDR3 in DNA: TGTGCCAGCAGCCCCGGACTCAGCACAGATACGCAGTATTTT. Translated, it gives CASSPGLSTDTQYF. The chain is built from TRBV7-2 and TRBJ2-3; D is possibly TRBD2 (5 bases). Deletions cut 5 bases from V and 0 bases from J, with 9 bases between. This CDR3 has 14 residues. The germline gives CDR1 SGHTA, CDR2 FQGNSA.

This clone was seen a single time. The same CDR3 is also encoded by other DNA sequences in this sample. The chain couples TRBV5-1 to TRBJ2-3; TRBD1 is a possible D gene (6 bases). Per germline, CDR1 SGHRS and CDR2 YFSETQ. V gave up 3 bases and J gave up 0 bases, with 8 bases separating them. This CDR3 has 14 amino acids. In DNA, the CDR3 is TGCGCCAGCAGCTCACAGGGCAGCACAGATACGCAGTATTTT. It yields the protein CASSSQGSTDTQYF. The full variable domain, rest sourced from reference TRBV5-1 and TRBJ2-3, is KAGVTQTPRYLIKTRGQQVTLSCSPISGHRSVSWYQQTPGQGLQFLFEYFSETQRNKGNFPGRFSGRQFSNSRSEMNVSTLELGDSALYLCASSSQGSTDTQYFGPGTRLTVL.

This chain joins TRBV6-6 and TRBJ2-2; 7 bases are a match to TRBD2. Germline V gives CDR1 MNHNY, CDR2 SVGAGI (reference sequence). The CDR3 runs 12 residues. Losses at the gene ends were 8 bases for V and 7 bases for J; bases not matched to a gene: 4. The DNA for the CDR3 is TGTGCCAGCGCGACTAGCATCGGGGAGCTGTTTTTT. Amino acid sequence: CASATSIGELFF.

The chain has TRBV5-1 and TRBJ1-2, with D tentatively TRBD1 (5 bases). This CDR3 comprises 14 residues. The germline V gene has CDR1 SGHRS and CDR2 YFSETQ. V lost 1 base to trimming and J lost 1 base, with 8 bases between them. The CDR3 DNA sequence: TGCGCCAGCAGCTTGACGGACAATAACTATGGCTACACCTTC. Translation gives CASSLTDNNYGYTF.

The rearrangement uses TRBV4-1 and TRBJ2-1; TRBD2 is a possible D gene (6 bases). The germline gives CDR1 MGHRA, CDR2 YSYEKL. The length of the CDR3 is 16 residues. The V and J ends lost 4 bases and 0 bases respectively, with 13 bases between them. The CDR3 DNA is TGCGCCAGCAGCCGTGGGACTCCATTCTCCTACAATGAGCAGTTCTTC. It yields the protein CASSRGTPFSYNEQFF.

DNA for the CDR3: TGTGCCAGTACCCTGACTAGCTCCCAAGAGACCCAGTACTTC. Translation gives CASTLTSSQETQYF. This chain links TRBV19 with TRBJ2-5; 7 bases match TRBD2. With V trimmed by 7 bases and J by 1 base, 6 bases remained unmatched. This CDR3 has 14 amino acids. Per the germline V gene, CDR1 is LNHDA and CDR2 is SQIVND (reference sequence).